This T cell receptor beta chain was sequenced for a study of blood T cell repertoires in COVID-19 (dated by TCRdb to 2018 to 2021). With regard to the full study: The collaborator samples originated in the United States, Italy and Spain and spanned the acute and convalescent phases of COVID-19. The prospective study material was composed of cDNA or gDNA derived from T cells, B-cell-depleted T cells, or PBMCs. Subjects who had been exposed to COVID-19, were actively infected with it, or had recovered from it provided the deeply sampled blood TCRbeta repertoires that made up the dataset. The repertoires were made available in a free public database intended to serve as a resource for research on the immune response to SARS-CoV-2. Samples were obtained from the ongoing ImmuneRACE study (first 160 participants) and from 1,254 subjects provided by 6 global collaborators. A de-identified subject ID, COVID-19 status, age in years and sex were almost always included in the sample metadata. HLA class I and class II types, where available, came from metadata supplied by the sample provider rather than from assay-based typing.

Another Seattle source contributed samples from volunteer blood donors who had recovered from COVID-19. The collaborating institutions used their own protocols to collect whole blood in K2EDTA tubes. Collaborator samples were shipped for TCRbeta analysis as frozen whole blood, isolated PBMCs, or DNA extracted from either sample type. The CDR3, from cysteine to phenylalanine, totals 15 residues. Only the CDR3 part of the read is kept: 45 bases, read in frame from the first base. Based on the germline V gene, the CDR1 and CDR2 sequences are SGHRS and YFSETQ. V lost 4 bases and J lost 2 bases; the stretch between them is 13 bases long. The table lists this clone with a few counts. Its antigen is still unknown. Nothing much larger sits one base from this clone, and base qualities are not available. Beyond this particular receptor, the publication reports: The quantity of clinical and demographic metadata differed by source and by participant and was supplied without curation.

TCRbeta CDR3 regions were amplified from genomic DNA using the immunoSEQ Assay, a bias-controlled multiplex PCR. The authors' pipeline ran thus. Nucleated cell counts per sample were estimated from amplification of reference gene primers within the assay. To quantify the absolute abundance of each unique TCRbeta CDR3 rearrangement, sequence reads were collapsed and filtered. For each sample, productive Simpson clonality was calculated as the square root of Simpson's diversity index over productive rearrangements. Entries here come from immuneACCESS through TCRdb and include only in-frame sequences with V and J called. Some clones fail to appear in such tables; in the studies checked, an unresolved V gene covers under half of the shortfall, and the cause of the remainder is unknown. V and J calls and clone size follow that table, whereas D and trimming were derived from the DNA. The table for this sample lists 300,000 to 400,000 clones; under 95% of them were counted only once. Roughly 3.3% of the sample goes to the ten largest clones.

The source of this sequence is a woman younger than 35 who had recovered from COVID-19. Material for sequencing was peripheral blood. The V gene is TRBV5-1 and the J gene is TRBJ1-5; tentative D gene TRBD1, with 6 bases matching. At the DNA level, the sequence is TGCGCCAGCAGCCAGGAAGGGGGTGGCAATCAGCCCCAGCATTTT. It encodes CASSQEGGGNQPQHF.